What follows describes a single T cell receptor beta chain. Its antigen is not known. Other DNA variants within this sample encode the same CDR3. The CDR3 covers 14 residues. Germline V CDR1 and CDR2: LGHNA, YSLEER. V lost 0 bases to trimming and J lost 7 bases, with 10 bases between them. This specimen belongs to a study of shared clonotypes between healthy human individuals. The repertoire was sequenced with immunoSEQ multiplex PCR; TCRdb's copy has only in-frame clones and lacks some. This table has roughly 2.1 million clones, roughly 91% appearing once. Only CD45RO-negative cells positively selected for CCR7 counted as naive CD8 cells, so terminally differentiated effector memory CD45RA+ cells were excluded. Study outcomes and limitations: Depth was large, yet rarefaction showed that sorted-subset sequencing was incomplete. Generation of non-shared clonotypes was less probable than generation of clonotypes shared by all four donors. Richness estimates generally favored naive over memory subsets.

What was sequenced was naive CD8+ T cells from PBMCs. The chain links TRBV4-3 to TRBJ1-5, with D perhaps matching TRBD1 (5 bases). The clonotype originates from a man between 18 and 29 years old in good health. Some clones in this sample may be carry-over from other donors' samples. CDR3 bases: TGCGCCAGCAGCCAAGACAGGGTTGGGCAGCCCCAGCATTTT. This sequence encodes CASSQDRVGQPQHF.